This paragraph covers one TCR beta chain sequence. The antigen this receptor binds is unknown. No quality values exist for individual bases; no much larger clone is one base distant. This sample stems from a study of blood T cell repertoires in COVID-19 (TCRdb year 2020). With regard to the full study: Samples covering the acute and convalescent phases of COVID-19 were provided by collaborators in the United States, Italy and Spain. The prospective study material was composed of cDNA or gDNA derived from T cells, B-cell-depleted T cells, or PBMCs. Subjects who had been exposed to COVID-19, were actively infected with it, or had recovered from it provided the deeply sampled blood TCRbeta repertoires that made up the dataset. The repertoires were released in a freely available public database intended as a resource for research on the immune response to SARS-CoV-2. Samples came from the ongoing ImmuneRACE study (first 160 participants) plus 1,254 subjects from 6 global collaborators. The sample metadata nearly always contained a de-identified subject ID, COVID-19 status, age in years and sex. Where available, HLA class I and class II types were taken from metadata supplied by the sample provider and were not determined by assay-based typing. Study-wide conclusions, independent of this receptor: The quantity of clinical and demographic metadata differed by source and by participant and was supplied without curation.

Collaborating institutions collected whole blood in K2EDTA tubes following their own protocols. Collaborator samples were shipped for TCRbeta analysis as frozen whole blood, isolated PBMCs, or DNA extracted from either sample type. TCRbeta CDR3 regions were amplified from genomic DNA by means of the immunoSEQ Assay, a bias-controlled multiplex PCR. On the authors' methods: The number of nucleated cells in each sample was estimated from the amplification of reference gene primers within the assay. To quantify the absolute abundance of each unique TCRbeta CDR3 rearrangement, sequence reads were collapsed and filtered. Productive Simpson clonality was computed per sample as the square root of Simpson's diversity index over productive rearrangements. Imported from immuneACCESS, the table was reduced by TCRdb to in-frame sequences with V and J called. These copies leave out some clones; in studies compared against another copy, an unresolved V gene accounts for under half, and the cause of the remainder is not known. The V and J calls and clone size are taken from that table; D and trimming were inferred from the DNA. This sample gives some 95,000 clones in total; roughly 85% of them show up just once. The biggest ten clones account for approximately 4.5% of the sample.

The sample consisted of peripheral blood. The clonotype originates from a man between 65 and 79 years old with acute or convalescent COVID-19.

The DNA is TGTGCCAGCAGCTGGGACAGGGGGACCCACGAGCAGTACTTC. Its translation reads: CASSWDRGTHEQYF. In this chain, TRBV5-4 is recombined with TRBJ2-7, and TRBD1 aligns with 11 junction nucleotides. The CDR3 measures 14 amino acids from cysteine to phenylalanine. Here the CDR3 DNA is all that survives: 42 bases in frame from base 1. The CDR1 and CDR2 encoded by the germline V gene (reference sequence) are SGHNT and YYREEE. V and J are trimmed by 3 bases and 5 bases, and the gene matches miss 4 bases of the junction. When the CDR3 is completed using the reference TRBV5-4 and TRBJ2-7 genes on either side, the full variable domain is ETGVTQSPTHLIKTRGQQVTLRCSSQSGHNTVSWYQQALGQGPQFIFQYYREEENGRGNFPPRFSGLQFPNYSSELNVNALELDDSALYLCASSWDRGTHEQYFGPGTRLTVT.